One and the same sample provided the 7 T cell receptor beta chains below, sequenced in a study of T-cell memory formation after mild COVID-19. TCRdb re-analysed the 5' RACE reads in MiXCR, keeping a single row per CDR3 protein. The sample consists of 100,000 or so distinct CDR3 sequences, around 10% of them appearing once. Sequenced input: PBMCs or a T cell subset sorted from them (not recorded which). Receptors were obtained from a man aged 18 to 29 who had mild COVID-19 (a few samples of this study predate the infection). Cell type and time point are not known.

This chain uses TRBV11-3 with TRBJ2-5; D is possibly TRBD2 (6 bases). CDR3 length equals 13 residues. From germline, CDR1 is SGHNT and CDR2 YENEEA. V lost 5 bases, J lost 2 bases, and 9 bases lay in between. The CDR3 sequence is CASSSSGQETQYF. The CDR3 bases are TGTGCCAGCAGCAGTAGCGGACAAGAGACCCAGTACTTC.

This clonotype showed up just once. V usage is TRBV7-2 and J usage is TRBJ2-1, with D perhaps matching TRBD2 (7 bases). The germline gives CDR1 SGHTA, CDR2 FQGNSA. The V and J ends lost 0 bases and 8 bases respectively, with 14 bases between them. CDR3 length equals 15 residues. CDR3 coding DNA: TGTGCCAGCAGCTTAGCCGGGGGGCCTGGGTATGAGCAGTTCTTC. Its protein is CASSLAGGPGYEQFF.

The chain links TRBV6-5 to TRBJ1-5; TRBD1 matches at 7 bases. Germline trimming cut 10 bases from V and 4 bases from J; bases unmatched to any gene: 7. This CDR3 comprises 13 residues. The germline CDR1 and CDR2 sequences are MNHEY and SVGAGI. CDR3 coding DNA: TGTGCCACAGGGGACAGCCTAAATCAGCCCCAGCATTTT. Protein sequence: CATGDSLNQPQHF.

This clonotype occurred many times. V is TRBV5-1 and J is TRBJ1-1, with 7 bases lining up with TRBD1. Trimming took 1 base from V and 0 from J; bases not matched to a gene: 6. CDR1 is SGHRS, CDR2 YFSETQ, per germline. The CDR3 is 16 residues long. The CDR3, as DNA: TGCGCCAGCAGCTTGACGTCAGGGGGAATGAACACTGAAGCTTTCTTT. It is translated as CASSLTSGGMNTEAFF.

In nucleotides, the CDR3 is TGTGCCAGCAGCACCCCACGCCAGGCAGATACGCAGTATTTT. Residues: CASSTPRQADTQYF. This chain links TRBV7-2 with TRBJ2-3, with no clear D. Germline CDR1 is SGHTA and CDR2 is FQGNSA. Trimming took 5 bases from V and 4 from J, leaving 13 bases between them. The CDR3 runs to 14 residues.

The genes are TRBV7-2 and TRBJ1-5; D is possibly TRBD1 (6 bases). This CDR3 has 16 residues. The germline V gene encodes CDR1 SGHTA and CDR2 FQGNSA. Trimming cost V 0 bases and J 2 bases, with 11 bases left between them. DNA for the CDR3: TGTGCCAGCAGCTTAGCGTCAGGGGTGGGCAATCAGCCCCAGCATTTT. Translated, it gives CASSLASGVGNQPQHF.

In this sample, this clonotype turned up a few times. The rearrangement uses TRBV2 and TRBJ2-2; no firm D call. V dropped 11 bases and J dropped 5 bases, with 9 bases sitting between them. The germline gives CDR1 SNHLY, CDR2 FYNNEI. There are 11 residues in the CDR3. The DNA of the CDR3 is TGTGCCGAAAAGAGGACCGGGGAGCTGTTTTTT. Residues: CAEKRTGELFF. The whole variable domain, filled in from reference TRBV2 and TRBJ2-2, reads EPEVTQTPSHQVTQMGQEVILRCVPISNHLYFYWYRQILGQKVEFLVSFYNNEISEKSEIFDDQFSVERPDGSNFTLKIRSTKLEDSAMYFCAEKRTGELFFGEGSRLTVL.